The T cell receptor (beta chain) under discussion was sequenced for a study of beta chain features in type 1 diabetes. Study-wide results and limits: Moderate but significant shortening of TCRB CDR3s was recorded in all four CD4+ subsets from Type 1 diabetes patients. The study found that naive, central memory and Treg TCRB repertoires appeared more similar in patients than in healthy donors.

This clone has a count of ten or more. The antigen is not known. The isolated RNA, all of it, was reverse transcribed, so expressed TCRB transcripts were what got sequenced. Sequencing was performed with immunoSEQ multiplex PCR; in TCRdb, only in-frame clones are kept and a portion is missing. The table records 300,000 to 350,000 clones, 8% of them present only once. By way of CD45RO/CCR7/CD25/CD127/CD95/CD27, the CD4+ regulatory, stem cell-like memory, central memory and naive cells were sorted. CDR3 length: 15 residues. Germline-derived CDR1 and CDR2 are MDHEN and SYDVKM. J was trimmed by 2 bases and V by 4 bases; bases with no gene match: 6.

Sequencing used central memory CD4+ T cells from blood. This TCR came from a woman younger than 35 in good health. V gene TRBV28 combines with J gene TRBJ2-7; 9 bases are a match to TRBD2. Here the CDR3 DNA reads TGTGCCAGCAGTTATCATGCGGGAGGGCCCTACGAGCAGTACTTC. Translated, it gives CASSYHAGGPYEQYF.